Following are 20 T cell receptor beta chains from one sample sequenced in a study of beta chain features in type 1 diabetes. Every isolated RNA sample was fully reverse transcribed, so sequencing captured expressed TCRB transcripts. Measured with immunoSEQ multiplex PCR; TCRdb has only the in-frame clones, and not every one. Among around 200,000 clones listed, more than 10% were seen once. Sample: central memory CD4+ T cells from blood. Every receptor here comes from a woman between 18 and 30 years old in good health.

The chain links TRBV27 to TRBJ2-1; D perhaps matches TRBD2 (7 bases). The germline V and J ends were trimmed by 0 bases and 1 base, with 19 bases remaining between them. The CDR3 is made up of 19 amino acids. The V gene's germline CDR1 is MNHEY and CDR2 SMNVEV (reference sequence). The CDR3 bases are TGTGCCAGCAGTTTATCGCGGGGGTTACAGGGCAGATCCTACAATGAGCAGTTCTTC. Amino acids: CASSLSRGLQGRSYNEQFF.

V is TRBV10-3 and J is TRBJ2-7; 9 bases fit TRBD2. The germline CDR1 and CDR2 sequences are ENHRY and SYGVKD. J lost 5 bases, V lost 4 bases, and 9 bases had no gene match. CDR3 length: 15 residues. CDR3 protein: CAISAGSGGRDEQYF. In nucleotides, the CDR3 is TGTGCCATCAGTGCAGGAAGCGGGGGGCGCGACGAGCAGTACTTC.

The CDR3 reads CSAPEAGEQFF. DNA of the CDR3: TGCAGTGCTCCCGAAGCGGGAGAGCAGTTCTTC. The V and J genes are TRBV20-1 and TRBJ2-1, with 7 bases fitting TRBD2. J lost 10 bases, V lost 5 bases, and 5 bases had no gene match. Germline CDR1 and CDR2: DFQATT and SNEGSKA (reference sequence). The CDR3 runs 11 residues.

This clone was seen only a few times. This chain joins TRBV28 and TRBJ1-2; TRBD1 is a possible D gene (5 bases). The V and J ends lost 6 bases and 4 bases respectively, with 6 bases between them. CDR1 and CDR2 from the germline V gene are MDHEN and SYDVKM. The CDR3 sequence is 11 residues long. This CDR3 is CASSDSYGYTF. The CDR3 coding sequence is TGTGCCAGCAGCGACAGCTATGGCTACACCTTC.

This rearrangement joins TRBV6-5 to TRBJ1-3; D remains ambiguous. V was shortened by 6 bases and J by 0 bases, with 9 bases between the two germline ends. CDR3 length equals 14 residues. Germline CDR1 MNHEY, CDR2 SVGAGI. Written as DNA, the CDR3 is TGTGCCAGCAGCTATACCTCCTCTGGAAACACCATATATTTT. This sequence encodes CASSYTSSGNTIYF.

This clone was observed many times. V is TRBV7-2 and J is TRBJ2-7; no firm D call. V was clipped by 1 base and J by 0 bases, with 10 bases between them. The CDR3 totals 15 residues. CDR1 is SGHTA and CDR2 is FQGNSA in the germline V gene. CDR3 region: CASSLGVSGSYEQYF. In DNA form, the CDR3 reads TGTGCCAGCAGCTTAGGAGTGTCGGGCTCCTACGAGCAGTACTTC.

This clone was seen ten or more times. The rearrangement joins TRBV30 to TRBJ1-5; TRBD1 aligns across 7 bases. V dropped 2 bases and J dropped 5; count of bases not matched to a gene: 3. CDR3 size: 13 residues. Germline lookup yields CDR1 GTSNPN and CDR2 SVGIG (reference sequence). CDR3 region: CAWSPGTDQPQHF. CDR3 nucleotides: TGTGCCTGGAGTCCGGGGACAGATCAGCCCCAGCATTTT.

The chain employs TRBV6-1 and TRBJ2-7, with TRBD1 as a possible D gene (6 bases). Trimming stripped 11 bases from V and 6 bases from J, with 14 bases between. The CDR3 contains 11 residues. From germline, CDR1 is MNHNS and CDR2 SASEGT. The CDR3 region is CAGGRTVEQYF. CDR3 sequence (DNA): TGTGCCGGGGGACGGACAGTCGAGCAGTACTTC.

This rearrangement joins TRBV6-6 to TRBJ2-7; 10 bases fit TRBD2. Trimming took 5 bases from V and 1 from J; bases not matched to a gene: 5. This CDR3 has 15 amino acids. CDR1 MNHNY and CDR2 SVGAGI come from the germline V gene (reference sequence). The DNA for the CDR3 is TGTGCCAGCAGTCTCCAAGCGGGAGGGTCCTACGAGCAGTACTTC. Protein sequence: CASSLQAGGSYEQYF.

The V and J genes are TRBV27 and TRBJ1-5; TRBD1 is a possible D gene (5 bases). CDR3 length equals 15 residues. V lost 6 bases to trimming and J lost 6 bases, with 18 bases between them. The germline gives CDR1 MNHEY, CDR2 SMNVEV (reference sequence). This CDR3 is CASREDSGVSQPQHF. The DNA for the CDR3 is TGTGCCAGCAGGGAAGACAGCGGGGTCAGTCAGCCCCAGCATTTT.

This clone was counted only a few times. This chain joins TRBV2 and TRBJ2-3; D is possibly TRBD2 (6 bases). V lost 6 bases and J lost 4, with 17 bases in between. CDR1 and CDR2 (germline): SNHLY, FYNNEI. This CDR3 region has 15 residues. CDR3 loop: CASRLSGRVADTQYF. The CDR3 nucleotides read TGTGCCAGCAGACTTAGCGGCAGGGTAGCAGATACGCAGTATTTT.

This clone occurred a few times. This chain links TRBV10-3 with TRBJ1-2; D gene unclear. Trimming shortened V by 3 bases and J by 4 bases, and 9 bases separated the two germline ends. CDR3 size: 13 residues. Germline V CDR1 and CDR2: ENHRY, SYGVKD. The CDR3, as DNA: TGTGCCATCAGTGACTTGGGAGGCTATGGCTACACCTTC. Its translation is CAISDLGGYGYTF.

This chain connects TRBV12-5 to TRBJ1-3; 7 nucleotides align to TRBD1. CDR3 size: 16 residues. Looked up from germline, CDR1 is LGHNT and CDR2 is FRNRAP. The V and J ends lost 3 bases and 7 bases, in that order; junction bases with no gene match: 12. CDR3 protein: CASGLYLTGIGNTIYF. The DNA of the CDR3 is TGTGCTAGTGGTTTATACCTGACAGGGATCGGGAACACCATATATTTT.

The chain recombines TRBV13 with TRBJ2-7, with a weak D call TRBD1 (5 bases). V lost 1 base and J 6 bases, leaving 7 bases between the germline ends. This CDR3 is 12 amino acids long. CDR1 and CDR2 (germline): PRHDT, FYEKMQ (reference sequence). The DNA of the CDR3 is TGTGCCAGCAGCTTAGTAAGGGGCGAGCAGTACTTC. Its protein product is CASSLVRGEQYF.

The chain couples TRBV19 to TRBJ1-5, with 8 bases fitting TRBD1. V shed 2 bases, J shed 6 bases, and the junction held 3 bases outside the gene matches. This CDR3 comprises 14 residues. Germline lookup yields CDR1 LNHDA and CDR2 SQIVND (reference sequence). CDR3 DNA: TGTGCCAGTAGTATACAGGGGGCAGCTCAGCCCCAGCATTTT. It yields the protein CASSIQGAAQPQHF.

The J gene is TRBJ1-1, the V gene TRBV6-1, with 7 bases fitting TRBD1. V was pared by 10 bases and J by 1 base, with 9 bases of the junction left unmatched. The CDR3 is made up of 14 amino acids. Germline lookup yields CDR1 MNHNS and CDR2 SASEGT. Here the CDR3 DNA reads TGTGCCACCCAAAAAAGACAGGGGAACACTGAAGCTTTCTTT. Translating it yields CATQKRQGNTEAFF.

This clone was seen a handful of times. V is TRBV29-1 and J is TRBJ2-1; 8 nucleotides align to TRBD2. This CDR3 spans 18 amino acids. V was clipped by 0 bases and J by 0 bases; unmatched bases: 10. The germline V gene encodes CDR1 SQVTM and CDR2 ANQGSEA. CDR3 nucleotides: TGCAGCGTTGAAGACCCCGGACTAGCTGGGATCTCCTACAATGAGCAGTTCTTC. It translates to CSVEDPGLAGISYNEQFF.

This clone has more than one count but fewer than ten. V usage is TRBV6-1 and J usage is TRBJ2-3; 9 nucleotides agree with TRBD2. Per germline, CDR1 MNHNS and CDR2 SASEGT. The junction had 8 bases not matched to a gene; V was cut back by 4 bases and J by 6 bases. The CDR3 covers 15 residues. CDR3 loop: CASSGGLAGQDTQYF. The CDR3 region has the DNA TGTGCCAGCAGTGGGGGGCTAGCGGGACAGGATACGCAGTATTTT.

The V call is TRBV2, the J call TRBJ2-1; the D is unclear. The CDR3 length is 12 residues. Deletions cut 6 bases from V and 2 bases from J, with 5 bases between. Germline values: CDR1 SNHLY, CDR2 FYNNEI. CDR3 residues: CASSATYNEQFF. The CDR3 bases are TGTGCCAGCAGCGCGACCTACAATGAGCAGTTCTTC.

CDR3 in amino acids: CATSGRTGVETQYF. DNA of the CDR3: TGTGCCACCAGCGGAAGAACAGGGGTCGAGACCCAGTACTTC. The chain employs TRBV15 and TRBJ2-5; the match to TRBD1 covers 7 bases. This CDR3 has 14 amino acids. V lost 5 bases, J lost 5 bases, and 8 bases stayed unmatched. Germline CDR1 and CDR2: LNHNV and YYDKDF (reference sequence). The full variable domain, its missing parts supplied by reference TRBV15 and TRBJ2-5, is DAMVIQNPRYQVTQFGKPVTLSCSQTLNHNVMYWYQQKSSQAPKLLFHYYDKDFNNEADTPDNFQSRRPNTSFCFLDIRSPGLGDTAMYLCATSGRTGVETQYFGPGTRLLVL.